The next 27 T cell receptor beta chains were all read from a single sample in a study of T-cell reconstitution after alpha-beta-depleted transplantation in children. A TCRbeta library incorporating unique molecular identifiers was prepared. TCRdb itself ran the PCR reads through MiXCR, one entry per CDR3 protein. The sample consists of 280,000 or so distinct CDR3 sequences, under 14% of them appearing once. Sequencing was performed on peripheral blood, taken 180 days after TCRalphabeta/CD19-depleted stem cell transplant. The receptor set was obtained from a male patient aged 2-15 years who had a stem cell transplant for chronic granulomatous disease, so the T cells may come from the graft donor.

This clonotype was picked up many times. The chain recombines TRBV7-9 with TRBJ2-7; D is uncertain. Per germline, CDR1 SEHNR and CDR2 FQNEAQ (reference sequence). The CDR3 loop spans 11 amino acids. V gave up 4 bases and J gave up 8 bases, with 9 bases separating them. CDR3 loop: CASSSSYKQYF. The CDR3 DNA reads TGTGCCAGCAGCTCGAGTTACAAGCAGTACTTC.

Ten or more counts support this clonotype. CDR3 in DNA: TGTGCCAGCAGCCCACGCGGAGGGGTTGGGGGAGAGCAGTACTTC. It specifies CASSPRGGVGGEQYF. The V gene is TRBV7-6, the J gene TRBJ2-7, with D possibly being TRBD2 (6 bases). Germline CDR1 and CDR2: SGHVS and FNYEAQ. The CDR3 length is 15 residues. V was pared by 5 bases and J by 7 bases, with 21 bases between.

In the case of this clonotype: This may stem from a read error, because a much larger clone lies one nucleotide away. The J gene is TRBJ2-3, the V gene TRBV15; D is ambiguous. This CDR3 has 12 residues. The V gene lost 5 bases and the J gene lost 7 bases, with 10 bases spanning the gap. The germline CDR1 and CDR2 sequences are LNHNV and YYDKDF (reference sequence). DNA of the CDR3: TGTGCCACCAGCGGTTATGCAAATACGCAGTATTTT. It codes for CATSGYANTQYF.

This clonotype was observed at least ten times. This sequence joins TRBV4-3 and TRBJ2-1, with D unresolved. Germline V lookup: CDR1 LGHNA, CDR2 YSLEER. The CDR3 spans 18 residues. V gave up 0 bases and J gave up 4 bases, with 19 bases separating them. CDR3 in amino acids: CASSQDRAAILPYNEQFF. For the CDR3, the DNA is TGCGCCAGCAGCCAAGATCGCGCAGCAATTCTTCCATACAATGAGCAGTTCTTC.

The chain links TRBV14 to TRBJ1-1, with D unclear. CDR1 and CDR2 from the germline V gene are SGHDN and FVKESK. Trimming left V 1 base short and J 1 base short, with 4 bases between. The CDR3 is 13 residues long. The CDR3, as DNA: TGTGCCAGCAGCCAAGGGGCGAACACTGAAGCTTTCTTT. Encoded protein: CASSQGANTEAFF.

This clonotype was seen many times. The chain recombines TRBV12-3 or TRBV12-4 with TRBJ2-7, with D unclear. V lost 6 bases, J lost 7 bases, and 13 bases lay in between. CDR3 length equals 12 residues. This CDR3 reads CASRQVKREQYF. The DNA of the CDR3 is TGTGCCAGCAGGCAAGTGAAGAGGGAGCAGTACTTC.

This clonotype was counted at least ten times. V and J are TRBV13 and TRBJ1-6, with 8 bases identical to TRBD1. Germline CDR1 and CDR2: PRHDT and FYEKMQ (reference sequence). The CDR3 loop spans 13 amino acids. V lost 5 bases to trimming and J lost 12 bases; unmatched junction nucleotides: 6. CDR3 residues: CASSARGHLPLHF. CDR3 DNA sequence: TGTGCCAGCAGCGCCAGGGGGCATTTACCCCTCCACTTT.

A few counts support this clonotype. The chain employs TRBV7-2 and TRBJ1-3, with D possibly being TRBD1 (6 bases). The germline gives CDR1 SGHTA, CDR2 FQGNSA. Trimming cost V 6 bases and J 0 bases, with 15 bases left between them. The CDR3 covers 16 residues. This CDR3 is CASRPNNRVSGNTIYF. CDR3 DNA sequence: TGTGCCAGCAGACCGAATAACAGGGTCTCTGGAAACACCATATATTTT.

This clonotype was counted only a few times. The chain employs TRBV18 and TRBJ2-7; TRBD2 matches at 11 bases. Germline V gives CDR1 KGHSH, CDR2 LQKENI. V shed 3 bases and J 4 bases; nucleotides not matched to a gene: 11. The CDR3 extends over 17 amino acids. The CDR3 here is CASSPILAGGPWYEQYF. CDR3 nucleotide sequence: TGTGCCAGCTCACCTATCCTAGCGGGAGGTCCTTGGTACGAGCAGTACTTC.

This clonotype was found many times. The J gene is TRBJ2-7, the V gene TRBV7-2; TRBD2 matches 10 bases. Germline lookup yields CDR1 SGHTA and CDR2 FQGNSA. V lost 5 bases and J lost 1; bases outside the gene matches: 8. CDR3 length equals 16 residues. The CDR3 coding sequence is TGTGCCAGCAGCGGACAAGTAGCGGGAGGATCCTACGAGCAGTACTTC. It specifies CASSGQVAGGSYEQYF.

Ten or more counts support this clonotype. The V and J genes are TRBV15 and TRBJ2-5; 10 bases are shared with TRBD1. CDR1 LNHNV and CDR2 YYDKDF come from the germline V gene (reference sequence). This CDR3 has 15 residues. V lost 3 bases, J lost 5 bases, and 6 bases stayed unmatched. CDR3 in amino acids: CATSSPGTGVETQYF. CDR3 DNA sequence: TGTGCCACCAGCAGCCCCGGGACAGGGGTGGAGACCCAGTACTTC.

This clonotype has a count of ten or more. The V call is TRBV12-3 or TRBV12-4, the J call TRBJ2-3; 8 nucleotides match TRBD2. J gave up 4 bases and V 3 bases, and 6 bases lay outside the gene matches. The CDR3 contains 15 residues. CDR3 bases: TGTGCCAGCAGTTTTTTCAGCGGGGGCCCAGATACGCAGTATTTT. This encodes CASSFFSGGPDTQYF.

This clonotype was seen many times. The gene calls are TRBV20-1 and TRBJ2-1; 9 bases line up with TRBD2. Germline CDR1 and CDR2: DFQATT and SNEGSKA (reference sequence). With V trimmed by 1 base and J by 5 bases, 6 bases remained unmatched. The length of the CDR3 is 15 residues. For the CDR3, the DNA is TGCAGTGCTAGAGTCCAGGCGGGGGGGCACAATGAGCAGTTCTTC. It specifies CSARVQAGGHNEQFF.

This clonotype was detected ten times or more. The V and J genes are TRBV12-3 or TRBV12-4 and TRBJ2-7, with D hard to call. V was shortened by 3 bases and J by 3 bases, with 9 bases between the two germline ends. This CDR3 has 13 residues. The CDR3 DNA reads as TGTGCCAGCAGTTTTAAGGTTCTCTACGAGCAGTACTTC. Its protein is CASSFKVLYEQYF.

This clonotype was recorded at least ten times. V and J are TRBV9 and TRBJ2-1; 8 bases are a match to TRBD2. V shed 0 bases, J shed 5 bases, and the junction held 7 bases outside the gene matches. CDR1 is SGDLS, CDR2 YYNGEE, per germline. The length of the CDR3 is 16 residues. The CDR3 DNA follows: TGTGCCAGCAGCGTAGTGTCCGGGAGGGCCGACAATGAGCAGTTCTTC. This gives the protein CASSVVSGRADNEQFF.

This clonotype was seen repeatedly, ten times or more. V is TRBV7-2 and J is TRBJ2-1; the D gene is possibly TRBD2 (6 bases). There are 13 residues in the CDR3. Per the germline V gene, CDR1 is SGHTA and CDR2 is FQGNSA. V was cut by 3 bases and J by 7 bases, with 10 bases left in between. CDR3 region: CASSLAGINEQFF. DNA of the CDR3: TGTGCCAGCAGCTTGGCGGGAATAAATGAGCAGTTCTTC.

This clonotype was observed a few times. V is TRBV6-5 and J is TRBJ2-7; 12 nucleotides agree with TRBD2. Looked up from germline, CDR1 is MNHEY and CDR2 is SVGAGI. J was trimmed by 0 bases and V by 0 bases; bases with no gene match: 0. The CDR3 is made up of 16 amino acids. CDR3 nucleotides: TGTGCCAGCAGTTACTCGGGACTAGCGGGCTCCTACGAGCAGTACTTC. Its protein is CASSYSGLAGSYEQYF.

The CDR3 protein is CASSMFGTGSYEQYF. The CDR3 bases are TGTGCCAGTAGTATGTTTGGGACTGGCTCCTACGAGCAGTACTTC. J is TRBJ2-7 and V is TRBV19; perhaps TRBD2 as D (6 bases). The V gene's germline CDR1 is LNHDA and CDR2 SQIVND (reference sequence). Trimming cost V 3 bases and J 0 bases, with 12 bases left between them. There are 15 residues in the CDR3.

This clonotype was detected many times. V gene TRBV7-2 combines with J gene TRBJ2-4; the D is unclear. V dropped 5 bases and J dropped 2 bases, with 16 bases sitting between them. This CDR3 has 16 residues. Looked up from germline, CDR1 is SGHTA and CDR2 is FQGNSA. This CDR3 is CASSAPPKGTKNIQYF. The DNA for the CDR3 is TGTGCCAGCAGCGCCCCTCCTAAAGGGACCAAAAACATTCAGTACTTC.

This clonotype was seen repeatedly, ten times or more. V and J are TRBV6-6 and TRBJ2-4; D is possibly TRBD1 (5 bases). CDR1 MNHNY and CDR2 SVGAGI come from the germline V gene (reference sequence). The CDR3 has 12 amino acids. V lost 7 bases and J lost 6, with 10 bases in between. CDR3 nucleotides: TGTGCCAGCATCTCTCAGGGAAACATTCAGTACTTC. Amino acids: CASISQGNIQYF.

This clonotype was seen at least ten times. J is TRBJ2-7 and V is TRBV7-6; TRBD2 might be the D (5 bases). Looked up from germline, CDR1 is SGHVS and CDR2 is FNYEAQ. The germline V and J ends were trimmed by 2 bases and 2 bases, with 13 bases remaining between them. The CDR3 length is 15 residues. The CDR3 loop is CASSLNSAGAYEQYF. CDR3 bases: TGTGCCAGCAGCTTAAACTCGGCGGGCGCCTACGAGCAGTACTTC.

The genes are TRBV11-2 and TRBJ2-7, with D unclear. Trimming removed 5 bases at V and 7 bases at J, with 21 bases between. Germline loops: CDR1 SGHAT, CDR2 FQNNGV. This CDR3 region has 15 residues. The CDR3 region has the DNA TGTGCCAGCAGCGTAAGAGTTGTGGGGTGGGTTGAGCAGTACTTC. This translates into CASSVRVVGWVEQYF.

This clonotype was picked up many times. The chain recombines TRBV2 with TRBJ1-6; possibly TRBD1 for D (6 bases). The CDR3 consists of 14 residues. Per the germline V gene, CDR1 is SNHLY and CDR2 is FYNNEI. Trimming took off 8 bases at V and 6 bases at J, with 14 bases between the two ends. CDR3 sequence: CASGPGQSNSPLHF. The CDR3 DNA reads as TGTGCCAGCGGCCCGGGACAATCTAATTCACCCCTCCACTTT.

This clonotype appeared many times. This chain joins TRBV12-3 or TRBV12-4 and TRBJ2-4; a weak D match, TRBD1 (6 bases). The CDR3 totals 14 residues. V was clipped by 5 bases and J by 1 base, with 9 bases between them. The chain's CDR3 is CASSPQGAKNIQYF. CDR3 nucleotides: TGTGCCAGCAGTCCCCAGGGGGCCAAAAACATTCAGTACTTC.

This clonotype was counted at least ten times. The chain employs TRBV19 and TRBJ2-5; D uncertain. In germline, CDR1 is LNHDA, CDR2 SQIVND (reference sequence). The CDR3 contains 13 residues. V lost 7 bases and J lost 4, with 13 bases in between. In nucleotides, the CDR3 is TGTGCCAGTACCTCTGGCGGCAGAGAGACCCAGTACTTC. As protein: CASTSGGRETQYF.

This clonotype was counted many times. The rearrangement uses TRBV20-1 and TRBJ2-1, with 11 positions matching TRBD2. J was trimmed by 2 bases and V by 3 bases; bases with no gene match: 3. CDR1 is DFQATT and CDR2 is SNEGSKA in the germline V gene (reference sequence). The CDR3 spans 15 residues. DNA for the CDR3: TGCAGTGCTAGGGGACTAGCGGCAACCTACAATGAGCAGTTCTTC. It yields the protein CSARGLAATYNEQFF.

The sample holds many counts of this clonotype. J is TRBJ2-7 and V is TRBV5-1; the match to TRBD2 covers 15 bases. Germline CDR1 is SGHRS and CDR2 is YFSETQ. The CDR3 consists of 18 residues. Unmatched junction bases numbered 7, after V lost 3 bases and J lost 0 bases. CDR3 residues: CASSSGLAGGQSSYEQYF. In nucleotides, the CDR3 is TGCGCCAGCAGCTCGGGACTAGCGGGAGGCCAGAGCTCCTACGAGCAGTACTTC.